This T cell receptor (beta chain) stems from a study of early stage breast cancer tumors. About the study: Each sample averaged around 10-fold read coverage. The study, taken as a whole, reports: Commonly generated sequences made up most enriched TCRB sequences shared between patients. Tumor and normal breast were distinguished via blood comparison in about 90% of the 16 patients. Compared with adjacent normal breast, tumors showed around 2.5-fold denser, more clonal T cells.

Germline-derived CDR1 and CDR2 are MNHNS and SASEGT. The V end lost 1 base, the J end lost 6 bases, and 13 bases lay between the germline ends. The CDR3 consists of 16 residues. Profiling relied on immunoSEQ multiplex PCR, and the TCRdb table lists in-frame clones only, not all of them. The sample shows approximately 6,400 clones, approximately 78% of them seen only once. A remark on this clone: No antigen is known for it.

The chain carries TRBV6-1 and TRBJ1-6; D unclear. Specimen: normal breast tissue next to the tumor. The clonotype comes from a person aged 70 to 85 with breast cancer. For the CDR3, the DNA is TGTGCCAGCAGTGAAGTCGGAGGGCAGAGTAATTCACCCCTCCACTTT. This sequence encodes CASSEVGGQSNSPLHF.